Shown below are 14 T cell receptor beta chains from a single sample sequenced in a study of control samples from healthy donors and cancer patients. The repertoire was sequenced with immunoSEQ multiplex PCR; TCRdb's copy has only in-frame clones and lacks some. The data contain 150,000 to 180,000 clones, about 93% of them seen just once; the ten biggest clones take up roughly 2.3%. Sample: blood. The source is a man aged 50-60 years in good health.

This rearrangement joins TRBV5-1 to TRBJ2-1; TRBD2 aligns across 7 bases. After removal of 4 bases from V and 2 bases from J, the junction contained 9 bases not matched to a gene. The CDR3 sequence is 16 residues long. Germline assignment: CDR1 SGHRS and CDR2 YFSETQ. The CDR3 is CASSQPEREPYNEQFF. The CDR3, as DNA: TGCGCCAGCAGCCAGCCGGAGCGGGAACCCTACAATGAGCAGTTCTTC.

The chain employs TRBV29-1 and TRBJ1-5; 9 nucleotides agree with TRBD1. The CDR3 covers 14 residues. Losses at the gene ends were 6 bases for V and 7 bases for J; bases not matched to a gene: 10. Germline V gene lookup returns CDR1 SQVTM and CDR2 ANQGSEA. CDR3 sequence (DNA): TGCAGCGTAAAAGGGACAGGGTATAACCAGCCCCAGCATTTT. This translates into CSVKGTGYNQPQHF.

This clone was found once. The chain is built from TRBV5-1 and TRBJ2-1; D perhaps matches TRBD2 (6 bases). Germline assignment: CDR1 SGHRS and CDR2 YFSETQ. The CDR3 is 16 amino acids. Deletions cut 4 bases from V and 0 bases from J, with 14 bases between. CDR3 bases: TGCGCCAGCAGCATCCCTGGGGGAGGCTCCTACAATGAGCAGTTCTTC. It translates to CASSIPGGGSYNEQFF.

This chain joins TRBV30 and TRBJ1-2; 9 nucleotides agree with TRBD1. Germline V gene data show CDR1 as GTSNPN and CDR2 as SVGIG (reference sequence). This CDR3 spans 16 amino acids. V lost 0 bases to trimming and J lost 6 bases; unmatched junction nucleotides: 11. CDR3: CAWSVPFYRGLDGYTF. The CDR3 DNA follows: TGTGCCTGGAGTGTCCCCTTCTACAGGGGGCTAGATGGCTACACCTTC.

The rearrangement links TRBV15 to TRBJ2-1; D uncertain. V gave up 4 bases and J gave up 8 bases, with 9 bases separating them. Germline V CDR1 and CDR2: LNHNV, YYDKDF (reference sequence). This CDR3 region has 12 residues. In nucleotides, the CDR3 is TGTGCCACCAGCAAGACTCCTCATGAGCAGTTCTTC. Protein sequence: CATSKTPHEQFF.

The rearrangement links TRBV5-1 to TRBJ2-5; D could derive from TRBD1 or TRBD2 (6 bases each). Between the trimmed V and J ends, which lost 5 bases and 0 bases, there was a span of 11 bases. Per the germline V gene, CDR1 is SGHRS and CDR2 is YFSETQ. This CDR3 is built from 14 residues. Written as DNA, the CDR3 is TGCGCCAGCAGTCCGGGGGCCTACCAAGAGACCCAGTACTTC. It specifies CASSPGAYQETQYF.

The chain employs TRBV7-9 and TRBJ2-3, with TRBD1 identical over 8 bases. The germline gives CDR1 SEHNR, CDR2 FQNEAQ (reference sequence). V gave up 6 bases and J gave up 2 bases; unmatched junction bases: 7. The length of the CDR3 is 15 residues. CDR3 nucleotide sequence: TGTGCCAGCAGTTCCGGGACAGGCTACACAGATACGCAGTATTTT. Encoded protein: CASSSGTGYTDTQYF. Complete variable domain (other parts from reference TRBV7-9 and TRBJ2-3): DTGVSQNPRHKITKRGQNVTFRCDPISEHNRLYWYRQTLGQGPEFLTYFQNEAQLEKSRLLSDRFSAERPKGSFSTLEIQRTEQGDSAMYLCASSSGTGYTDTQYFGPGTRLTVL.

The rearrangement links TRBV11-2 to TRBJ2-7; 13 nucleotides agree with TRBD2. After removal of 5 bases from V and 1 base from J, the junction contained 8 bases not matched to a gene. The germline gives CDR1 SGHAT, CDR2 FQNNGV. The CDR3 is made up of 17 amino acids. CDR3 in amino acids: CASSTSTSGRVSYEQYF. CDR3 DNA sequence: TGTGCCAGCAGCACCTCCACTAGCGGGAGGGTATCCTACGAGCAGTACTTC.

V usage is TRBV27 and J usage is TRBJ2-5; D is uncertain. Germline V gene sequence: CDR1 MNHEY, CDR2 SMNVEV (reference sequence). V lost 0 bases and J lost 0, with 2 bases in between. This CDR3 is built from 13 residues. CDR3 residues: CASSLSYQETQYF. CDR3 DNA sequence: TGTGCCAGCAGTTTATCGTACCAAGAGACCCAGTACTTC.

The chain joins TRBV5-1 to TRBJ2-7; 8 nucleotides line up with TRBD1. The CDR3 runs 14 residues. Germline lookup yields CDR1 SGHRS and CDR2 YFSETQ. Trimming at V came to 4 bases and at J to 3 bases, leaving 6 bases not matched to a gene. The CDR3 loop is CASSPGGAGYEQYF. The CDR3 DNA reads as TGCGCCAGCAGCCCAGGGGGCGCCGGCTACGAGCAGTACTTC.

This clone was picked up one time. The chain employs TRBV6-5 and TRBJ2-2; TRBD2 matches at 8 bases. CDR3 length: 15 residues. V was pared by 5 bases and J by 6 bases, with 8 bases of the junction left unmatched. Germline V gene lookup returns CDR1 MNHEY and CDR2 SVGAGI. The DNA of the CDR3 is TGTGCCAGCAGTCCCCGGGGGCGGGAGGCCGGGGAGCTGTTTTTT. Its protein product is CASSPRGREAGELFF.

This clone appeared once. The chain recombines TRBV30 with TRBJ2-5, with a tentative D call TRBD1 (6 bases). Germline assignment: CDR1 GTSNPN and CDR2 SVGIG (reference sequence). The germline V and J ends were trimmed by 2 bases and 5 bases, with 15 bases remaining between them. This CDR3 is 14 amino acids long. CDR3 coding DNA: TGTGCCTGGAGTAAAACAGGGTTAGGGGAGACCCAGTACTTC. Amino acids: CAWSKTGLGETQYF.

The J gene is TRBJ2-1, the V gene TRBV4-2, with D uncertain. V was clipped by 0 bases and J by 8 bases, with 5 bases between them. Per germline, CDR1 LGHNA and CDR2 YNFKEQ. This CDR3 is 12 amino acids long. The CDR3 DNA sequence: TGTGCCAGCAGCCAAGATCGGCATGAGCAGTTCTTC. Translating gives CASSQDRHEQFF.

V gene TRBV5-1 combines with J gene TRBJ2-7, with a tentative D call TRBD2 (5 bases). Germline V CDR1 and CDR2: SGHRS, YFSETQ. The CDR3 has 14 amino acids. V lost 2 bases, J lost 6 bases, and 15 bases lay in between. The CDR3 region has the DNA TGCGCCAGCAGCTTCGACACGGGGATGAGCGAGCAGTACTTC. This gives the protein CASSFDTGMSEQYF. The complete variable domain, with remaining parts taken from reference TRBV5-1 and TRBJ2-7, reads KAGVTQTPRYLIKTRGQQVTLSCSPISGHRSVSWYQQTPGQGLQFLFEYFSETQRNKGNFPGRFSGRQFSNSRSEMNVSTLELGDSALYLCASSFDTGMSEQYFGPGTRLTVT.